This T cell receptor (beta chain) is from a study of CD8+ T cells in alopecia areata. cDNA prepared by RNA extraction and subsequent reverse transcription served as the template for sequencing. Using immunoSEQ multiplex PCR, the repertoire was profiled, and TCRdb retains in-frame clones only, with some absent. The sample includes about 140,000 clones, roughly three fifths of them seen just once. V lost 10 bases to trimming and J lost 2 bases; unmatched junction nucleotides: 3. The CDR3 sequence is 12 residues long. The germline V gene has CDR1 WNHNN and CDR2 SYGVQD (reference sequence). This clone was seen a handful of times. Sampling of alopecia areata patients yielded lesional scalp punch biopsies as well as peripheral blood.

The chain recombines TRBV10-1 with TRBJ2-7; 9 positions agree with TRBD2. The sequence was obtained from a human donor with alopecia areata. The specimen was CD4+ T cells sorted from blood, collected at week 0. As DNA, the CDR3 is TGCGCCACCTCTAGCGGGGCCTACGAGCAGTACTTC. The encoded protein is CATSSGAYEQYF.